This T cell receptor (beta chain) stems from a study of response to subunit inactivated influenza vaccine. Whole-study findings and limits: Every seasonal influenza vaccination brings in few new T cells, the authors suggested.

This CDR3 spans 15 amino acids. Germline V gene sequence: CDR1 SGHTA, CDR2 FQGNSA. The V and J ends lost 2 bases and 6 bases respectively, with 11 bases between them. In its sample, this clonotype was seen once. Its specificity is unknown. Via MiXCR, TCRdb re-called the RT-PCR reads, giving one row per CDR3 protein. Of 860,000 or so distinct CDR3 sequences in the sample, 21% are singletons; the top ten hold roughly 10%. The sequence derives from a man in his forties or fifties who received an inactivated influenza vaccine. The chain has TRBV7-2 and TRBJ1-6; D is ambiguous. The material sequenced was PBMCs from blood, taken 4 to 6 days after vaccination. This chain's CDR3 is CASSLSSAPNSPLHF. The CDR3 DNA follows: TGTGCCAGCAGCTTATCGTCAGCCCCTAATTCACCCCTCCACTTT.